This T cell receptor beta chain is from a study of shared clonotypes between healthy human individuals. Study-level results: Clonotypes which were not shared had lower generation probabilities than clonotypes that all four donors shared.

V was trimmed by 0 bases and J by 4 bases, leaving 11 bases between them. Germline CDR1 and CDR2: SGHKS and YYEKEE (reference sequence). The CDR3 extends over 16 amino acids. Clones were sequenced by immunoSEQ multiplex PCR, and TCRdb holds only the in-frame ones, with some missing. The repertoire consists of 2 million to 2.5 million clones, with under 95% occurring once and the leading ten covering 0.37%. On this clone itself: The antigen remains undetermined.

The sequence derives from a man between 18 and 29 years old in good health. Some clones in this sample may be carry-over from other donors' samples. This chain connects TRBV5-5 to TRBJ2-6, with TRBD1 as a possible D gene (5 bases). The sample was naive CD4+ T cells from PBMCs. Regarding subset: CD45RA+ positively selected. The CDR3, as DNA: TGTGCCAGCAGCTTGGCCTGGGGCCTCGGGGCCAACGTCCTGACTTTC. Encoded protein: CASSLAWGLGANVLTF. The variable domain in full, completed from reference TRBV5-5 and TRBJ2-6, reads DAGVTQSPTHLIKTRGQQVTLRCSPISGHKSVSWYQQVLGQGPQFIFQYYEKEERGRGNFPDRFSARQFPNYSSELNVNALLLGDSALYLCASSLAWGLGANVLTFGAGSRLTVL.